This T cell receptor beta chain originates from a study of regulatory T cells in long-lasting Graves disease. This CDR3 spans 15 amino acids. The germline V and J ends were trimmed by 6 bases and 0 bases, with 14 bases remaining between them. Germline values: CDR1 MDHEN, CDR2 SYDVKM. This clonotype was seen repeatedly, ten times or more. The TCR beta library used iRepertoire HTBI primers with Arm-PCR amplification of CDR3. TCRdb ran MiXCR on the multiplex PCR reads and lists one entry per CDR3 protein. The data contain about 340,000 distinct CDR3 sequences, 15% to 20% of them seen just once; the ten biggest clones take up 29%. Time point indicated: persistent/refractory GD, antithyroid drugs over 5 years with positive TRAb. PBMC-extracted RNA yielded the TCR library.

The sequence was obtained from a female donor with Graves disease. Sample: peripheral blood mononuclear cells (PBMCs), taken when the disease was refractory, from a patient treated with antithyroid drugs. The chain joins TRBV28 to TRBJ2-5, with D unclear. The CDR3 protein is CASSDLSDYQETQYF. CDR3 bases: TGTGCCAGCAGCGATTTGTCGGATTACCAAGAGACCCAGTACTTC.